This TCR beta chain stems from a study of T-cell memory formation after mild COVID-19. Broader study findings: There was a balanced CD4/CD8 profile in clones contracting day 15 to 85, and later expanders leaned CD4+. Whether second-wave clones peaking at day 37 were SARS-CoV-2 specific went unconfirmed.

J was trimmed by 3 bases and V by 5 bases; bases with no gene match: 1. Germline V gene lookup returns CDR1 SGHRS and CDR2 YFSETQ. CDR3 length: 13 amino acids. cDNA libraries for TCR alpha and TCR beta, carrying sample barcodes and UMIs, came from 5'RACE with constant-segment primers. TCRdb re-called the 5' RACE reads through MiXCR, storing one row per CDR3 protein. This table has hundreds of thousands of distinct CDR3 sequences, 16% appearing once. A few counts support this clonotype. What it binds is unknown. The genes are TRBV5-1 and TRBJ2-5; 10 bases agree with TRBD1. The sequencing input was PBMCs or a T cell subset sorted from them (not recorded which). The origin of this receptor is a man aged 18 to 35 who had mild COVID-19 (a few samples of this study predate the infection). Cell type and time point are not known. Here the CDR3 reads CASRGTGEETQYF. The CDR3 DNA reads as TGCGCCAGCAGAGGGACAGGGGAAGAGACCCAGTACTTC.